This passage covers 14 T cell receptor beta chains from one sample sequenced in a study of cytomegalovirus exposure and HLA in healthy donors. In the PCR, 60 Vbeta and 13 Jbeta primers were used. Data came from immunoSEQ multiplex PCR; TCRdb stores just in-frame clones and leaves some out. The repertoire includes around 150,000 clones, nearly 80% of them detected once, and just under 1% sits in the top ten. Sequencing was done on a sample of PBMCs. The receptors come from a woman between 50 and 59 years old in good health and CMV-seropositive.

A word on this clone: Distinct nucleotide sequences in the sample also encode this CDR3. V usage is TRBV30 and J usage is TRBJ2-7, with D maybe TRBD1 (5 bases). Per germline, CDR1 GTSNPN and CDR2 SVGIG (reference sequence). This CDR3 spans 13 amino acids. V lost 0 bases, J lost 2 bases, and 8 bases lay in between. CDR3 residues: CAWSVKGTYEQYF. The CDR3 coding sequence is TGTGCCTGGAGTGTCAAGGGGACCTACGAGCAGTACTTC.

The V gene is TRBV5-4, the J gene TRBJ2-7; TRBD1 agrees at 10 bases. The CDR3 extends over 15 amino acids. Germline assignment: CDR1 SGHNT and CDR2 YYREEE (reference sequence). J gave up 6 bases and V 4 bases, and 10 bases lay outside the gene matches. CDR3 sequence (DNA): TGTGCCAGCAGCCATCCCCCCGGGACAGGGGCCGAGCAGTACTTC. Residues: CASSHPPGTGAEQYF.

This chain connects TRBV11-2 to TRBJ1-5, with D unclear. Looked up from germline, CDR1 is SGHAT and CDR2 is FQNNGV. V dropped 5 bases and J dropped 2 bases, with 10 bases sitting between them. CDR3 size: 14 residues. This chain's CDR3 is CASSPVGGNQPQHF. The CDR3 nucleotides read TGTGCCAGCAGCCCAGTAGGAGGCAATCAGCCCCAGCATTTT.

The chain is built from TRBV11-2 and TRBJ1-1, with a possible D match to TRBD1 (5 bases). V lost 6 bases to trimming and J lost 1 base, with 9 bases between them. CDR1 SGHAT and CDR2 FQNNGV come from the germline V gene. The CDR3 extends over 13 amino acids. The CDR3 DNA follows: TGTGCCAGCAGATCCGGACAGAACACTGAAGCTTTCTTT. It codes for CASRSGQNTEAFF. The full variable domain, its missing parts supplied by reference TRBV11-2 and TRBJ1-1, is EAGVAQSPRYKIIEKRQSVAFWCNPISGHATLYWYQQILGQGPKLLIQFQNNGVVDDSQLPKDRFSAERLKGVDSTLKIQPAKLEDSAVYLCASRSGQNTEAFFGQGTRLTVV.

The CDR3 nucleotides read TGTGCCAGCAGCTCCCGACTAGCGGGGCTTGCCAATGAGCAGTTCTTC. Translated, it gives CASSSRLAGLANEQFF. The rearrangement links TRBV7-9 to TRBJ2-1; TRBD2 matches at 11 bases. From germline, CDR1 is SEHNR and CDR2 FQNEAQ (reference sequence). There are 16 residues in the CDR3. V was clipped by 4 bases and J by 6 bases; unmatched bases: 8.

The rearrangement links TRBV28 to TRBJ1-6; no firm D call. Germline V gene sequence: CDR1 MDHEN, CDR2 SYDVKM. V lost 4 bases to trimming and J lost 11 bases, with 12 bases between them. The CDR3 spans 13 residues. The CDR3 nucleotides read TGTGCCAGCAGTTCAGGCGGGGTTCCACCCCTCCACTTT. It translates to CASSSGGVPPLHF.

This sequence joins TRBV7-2 and TRBJ2-3; TRBD2 matches at 11 bases. The CDR3 length is 17 residues. Germline loops: CDR1 SGHTA, CDR2 FQGNSA. Germline trimming cut 5 bases from V and 3 bases from J; bases unmatched to any gene: 10. The CDR3 is CASSPWLAGGGTDTQYF. In DNA form, the CDR3 reads TGTGCCAGCAGCCCGTGGCTAGCGGGGGGTGGAACAGATACGCAGTATTTT.

This clone was detected only a few times. The V call is TRBV6-1, the J call TRBJ1-1; 7 bases fit TRBD1. With 1 base clipped from V and 3 bases from J, the junction kept 5 bases outside the gene matches. The germline CDR1 and CDR2 sequences are MNHNS and SASEGT. The CDR3 sequence is 15 residues long. The CDR3 region is CASSEGGGYYTEAFF. Here the CDR3 DNA reads TGTGCCAGCAGTGAAGGAGGGGGCTATTACACTGAAGCTTTCTTT.

The chain carries TRBV6-6 and TRBJ1-4; unclear D gene. The CDR3 is 14 residues long. V dropped 0 bases and J dropped 8 bases, with 10 bases sitting between them. Germline CDR1 and CDR2: MNHNY and SVGAGI (reference sequence). The CDR3 sequence is CASSYSMFGEKLFF. As DNA, the CDR3 is TGTGCCAGCAGTTACTCGATGTTCGGGGAAAAACTGTTTTTT.

This chain uses TRBV29-1 with TRBJ1-1, with D possibly TRBD1 on 6 matching bases. Trimming stripped 6 bases from V and 1 base from J, with 9 bases between. Germline V gene lookup returns CDR1 SQVTM and CDR2 ANQGSEA. The CDR3 spans 12 residues. The CDR3 sequence is CSVRTENTEAFF. In DNA form, the CDR3 reads TGCAGCGTCCGGACAGAGAACACTGAAGCTTTCTTT.

This sequence joins TRBV28 and TRBJ2-5, with 7 bases matching TRBD1. The J call may not be correct, given that the DNA end is closer to TRBJ2-7. The germline gives CDR1 MDHEN, CDR2 SYDVKM. This CDR3 has 15 residues. The DNA for the CDR3 is TGTGCCAGCAGGCAAACCGGGACAGCGATGAACGAGCAGTACTTC. Amino acid sequence: CASRQTGTAMNEQYF.

The chain combines TRBV16 with TRBJ1-1; unclear D gene. V dropped 4 bases and J dropped 1 base, with 10 bases sitting between them. Germline assignment: CDR1 KGHSY and CDR2 FQNENV. The CDR3 is 14 amino acids. The CDR3 loop reads CASSRPSANTEAFF. The DNA of the CDR3 is TGTGCCAGCAGCCGACCAAGCGCGAACACTGAAGCTTTCTTT.

The chain has TRBV19 and TRBJ2-6, with 7 bases identical to TRBD1. The CDR3 sequence is 15 residues long. CDR1 and CDR2 from the germline V gene are LNHDA and SQIVND (reference sequence). The trim removed 6 bases at V and 0 bases at J, leaving 2 bases unmatched. CDR3 in amino acids: CASRQGYSGANVLTF. DNA of the CDR3: TGTGCCAGTAGACAGGGGTACTCTGGGGCCAACGTCCTGACTTTC.

J is TRBJ1-5 and V is TRBV19; 7 nucleotides match TRBD1. V was pared by 6 bases and J by 6 bases, with 14 bases of the junction left unmatched. CDR3 length equals 16 residues. CDR1 LNHDA and CDR2 SQIVND come from the germline V gene (reference sequence). The CDR3 sequence: CASSRRDRVKGQPQHF. In DNA, the CDR3 is TGTGCCAGTAGCAGAAGAGACAGGGTGAAGGGTCAGCCCCAGCATTTT.